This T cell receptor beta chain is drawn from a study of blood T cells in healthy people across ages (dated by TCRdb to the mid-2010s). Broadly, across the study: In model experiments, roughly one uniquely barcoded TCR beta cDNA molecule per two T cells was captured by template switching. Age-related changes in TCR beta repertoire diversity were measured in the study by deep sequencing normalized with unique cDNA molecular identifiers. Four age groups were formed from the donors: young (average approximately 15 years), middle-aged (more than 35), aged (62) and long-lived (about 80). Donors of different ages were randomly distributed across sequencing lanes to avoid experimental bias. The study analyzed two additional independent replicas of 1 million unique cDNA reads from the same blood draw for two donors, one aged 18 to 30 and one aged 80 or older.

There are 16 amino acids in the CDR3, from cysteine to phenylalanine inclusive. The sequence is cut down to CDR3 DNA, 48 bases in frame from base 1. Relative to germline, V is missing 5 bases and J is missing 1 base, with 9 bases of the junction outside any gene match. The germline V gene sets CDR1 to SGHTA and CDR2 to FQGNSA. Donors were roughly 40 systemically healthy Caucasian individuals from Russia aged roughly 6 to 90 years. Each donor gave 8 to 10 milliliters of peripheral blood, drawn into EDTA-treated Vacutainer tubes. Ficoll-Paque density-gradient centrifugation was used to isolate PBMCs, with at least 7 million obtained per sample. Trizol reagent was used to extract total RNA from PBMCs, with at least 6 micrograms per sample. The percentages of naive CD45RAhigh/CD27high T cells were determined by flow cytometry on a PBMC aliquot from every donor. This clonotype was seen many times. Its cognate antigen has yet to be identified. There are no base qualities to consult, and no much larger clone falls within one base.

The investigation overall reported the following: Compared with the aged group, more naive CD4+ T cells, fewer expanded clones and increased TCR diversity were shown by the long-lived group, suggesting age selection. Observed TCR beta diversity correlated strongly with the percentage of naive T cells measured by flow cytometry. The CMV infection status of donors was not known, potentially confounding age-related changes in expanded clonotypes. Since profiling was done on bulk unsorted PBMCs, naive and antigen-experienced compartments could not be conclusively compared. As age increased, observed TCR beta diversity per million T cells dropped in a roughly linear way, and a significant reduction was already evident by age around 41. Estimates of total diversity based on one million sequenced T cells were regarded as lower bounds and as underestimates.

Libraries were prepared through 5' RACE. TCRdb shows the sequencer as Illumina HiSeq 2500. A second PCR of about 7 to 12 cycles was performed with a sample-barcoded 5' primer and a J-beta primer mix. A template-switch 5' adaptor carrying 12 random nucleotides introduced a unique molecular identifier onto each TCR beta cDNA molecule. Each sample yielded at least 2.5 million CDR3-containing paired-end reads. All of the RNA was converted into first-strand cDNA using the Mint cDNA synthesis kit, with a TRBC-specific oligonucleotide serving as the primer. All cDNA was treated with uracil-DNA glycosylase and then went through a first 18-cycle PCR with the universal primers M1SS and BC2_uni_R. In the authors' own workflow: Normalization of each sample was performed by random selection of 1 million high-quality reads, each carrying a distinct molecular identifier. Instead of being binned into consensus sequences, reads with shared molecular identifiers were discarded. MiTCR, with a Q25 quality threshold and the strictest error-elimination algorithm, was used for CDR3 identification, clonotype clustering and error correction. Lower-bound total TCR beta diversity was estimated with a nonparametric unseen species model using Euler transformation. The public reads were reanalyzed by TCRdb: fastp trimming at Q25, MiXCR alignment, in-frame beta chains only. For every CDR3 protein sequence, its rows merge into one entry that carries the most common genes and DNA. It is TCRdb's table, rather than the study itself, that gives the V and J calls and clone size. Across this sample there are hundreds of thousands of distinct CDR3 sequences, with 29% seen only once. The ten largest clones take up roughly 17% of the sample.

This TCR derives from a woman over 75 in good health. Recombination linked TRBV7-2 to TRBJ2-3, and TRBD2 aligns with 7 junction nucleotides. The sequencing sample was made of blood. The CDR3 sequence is CASSRQGGRGTDTQYF. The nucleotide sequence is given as TGTGCCAGCAGCCGCCAGGGAGGGCGCGGCACAGATACGCAGTATTTT.